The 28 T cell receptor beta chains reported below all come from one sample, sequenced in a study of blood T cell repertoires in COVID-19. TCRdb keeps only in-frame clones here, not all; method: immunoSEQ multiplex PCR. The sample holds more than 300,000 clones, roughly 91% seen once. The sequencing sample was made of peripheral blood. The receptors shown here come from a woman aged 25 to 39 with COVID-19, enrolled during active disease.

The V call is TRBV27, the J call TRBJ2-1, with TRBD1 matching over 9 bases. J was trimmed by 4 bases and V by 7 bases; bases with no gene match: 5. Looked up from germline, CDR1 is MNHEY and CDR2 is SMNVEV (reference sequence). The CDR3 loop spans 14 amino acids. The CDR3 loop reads CASTRGTGYNEQFF. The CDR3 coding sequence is TGTGCCAGCACCAGGGGGACAGGGTACAATGAGCAGTTCTTC.

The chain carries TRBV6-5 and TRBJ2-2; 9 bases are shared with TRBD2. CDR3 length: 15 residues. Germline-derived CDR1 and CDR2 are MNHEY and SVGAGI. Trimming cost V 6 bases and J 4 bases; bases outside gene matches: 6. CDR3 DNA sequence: TGTGCCAGCAGGATCTCTAGCGGGGCCACCGGGGAGCTGTTTTTT. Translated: CASRISSGATGELFF.

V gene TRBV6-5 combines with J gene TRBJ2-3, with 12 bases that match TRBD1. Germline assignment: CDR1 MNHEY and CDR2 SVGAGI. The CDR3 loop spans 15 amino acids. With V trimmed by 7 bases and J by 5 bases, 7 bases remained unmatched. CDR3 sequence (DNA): TGTGCCAGCATTGGGGACAGGGGGCTTGGAGATACGCAGTATTTT. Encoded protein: CASIGDRGLGDTQYF.

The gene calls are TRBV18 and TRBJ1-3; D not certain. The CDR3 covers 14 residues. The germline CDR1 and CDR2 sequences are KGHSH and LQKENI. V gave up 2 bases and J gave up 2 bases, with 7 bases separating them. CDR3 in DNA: TGTGCCAGCTCACCAGGGCAGGCTGGAAACACCATATATTTT. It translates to CASSPGQAGNTIYF.

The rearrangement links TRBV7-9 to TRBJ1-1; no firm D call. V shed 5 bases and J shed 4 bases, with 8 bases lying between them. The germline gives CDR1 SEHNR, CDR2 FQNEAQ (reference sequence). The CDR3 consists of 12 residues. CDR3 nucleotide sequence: TGTGCCAGCAGCAGAATCAGCACTGAAGCTTTCTTT. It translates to CASSRISTEAFF.

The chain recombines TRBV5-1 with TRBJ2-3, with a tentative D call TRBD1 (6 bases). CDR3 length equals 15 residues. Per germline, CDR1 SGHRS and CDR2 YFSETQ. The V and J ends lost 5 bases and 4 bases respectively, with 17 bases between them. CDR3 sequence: CASSVRGKSSDTQYF. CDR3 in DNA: TGCGCCAGCAGTGTTAGGGGGAAGTCATCAGATACGCAGTATTTT.

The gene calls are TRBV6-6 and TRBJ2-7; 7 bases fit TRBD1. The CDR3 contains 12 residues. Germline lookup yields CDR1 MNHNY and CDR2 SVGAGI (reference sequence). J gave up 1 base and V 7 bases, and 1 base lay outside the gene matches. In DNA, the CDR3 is TGTGCCAGCACGGGACAGTCCTACGAGCAGTACTTC. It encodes CASTGQSYEQYF.

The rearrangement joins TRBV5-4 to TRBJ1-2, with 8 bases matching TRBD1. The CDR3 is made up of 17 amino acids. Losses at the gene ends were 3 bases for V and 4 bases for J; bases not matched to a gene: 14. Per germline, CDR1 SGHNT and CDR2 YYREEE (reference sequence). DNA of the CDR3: TGTGCCAGCAGCTCCCGAGGACAGGGAGGGTCCCGCTATGGCTACACCTTC. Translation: CASSSRGQGGSRYGYTF.

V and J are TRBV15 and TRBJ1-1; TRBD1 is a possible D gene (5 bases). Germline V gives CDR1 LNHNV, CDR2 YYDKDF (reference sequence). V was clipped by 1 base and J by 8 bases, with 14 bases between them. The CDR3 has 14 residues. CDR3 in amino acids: CATSRAEGRAEAFF. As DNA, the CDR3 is TGTGCCACCAGCAGAGCCGAGGGGAGGGCGGAAGCTTTCTTT.

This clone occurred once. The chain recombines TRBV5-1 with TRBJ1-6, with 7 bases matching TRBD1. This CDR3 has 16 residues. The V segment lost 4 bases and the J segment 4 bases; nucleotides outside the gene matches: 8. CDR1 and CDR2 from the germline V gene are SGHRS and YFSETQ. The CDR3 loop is CASSPMTGSYNSPLHF. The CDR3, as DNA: TGCGCCAGCAGCCCTATGACAGGGTCATATAATTCACCCCTCCACTTT.

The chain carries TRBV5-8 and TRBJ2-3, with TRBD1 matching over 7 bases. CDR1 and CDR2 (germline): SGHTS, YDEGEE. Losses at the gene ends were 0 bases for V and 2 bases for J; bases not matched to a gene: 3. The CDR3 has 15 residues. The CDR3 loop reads CASSLGDSYTDTQYF. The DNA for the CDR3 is TGTGCCAGCAGCTTGGGGGACAGTTACACAGATACGCAGTATTTT.

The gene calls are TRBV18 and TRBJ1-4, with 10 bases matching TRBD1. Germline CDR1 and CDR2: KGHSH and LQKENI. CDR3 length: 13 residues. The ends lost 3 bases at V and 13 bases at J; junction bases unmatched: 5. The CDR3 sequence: CASSPPGQGTLFF. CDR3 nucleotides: TGTGCCAGCTCACCCCCGGGACAGGGGACACTGTTTTTT.

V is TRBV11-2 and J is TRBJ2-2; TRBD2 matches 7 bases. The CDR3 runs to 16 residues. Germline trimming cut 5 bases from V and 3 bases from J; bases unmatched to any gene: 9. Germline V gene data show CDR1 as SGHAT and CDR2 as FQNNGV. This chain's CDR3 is CASSLRGAGDTGELFF. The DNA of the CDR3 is TGTGCCAGCAGCCTAAGAGGGGCGGGAGACACCGGGGAGCTGTTTTTT.

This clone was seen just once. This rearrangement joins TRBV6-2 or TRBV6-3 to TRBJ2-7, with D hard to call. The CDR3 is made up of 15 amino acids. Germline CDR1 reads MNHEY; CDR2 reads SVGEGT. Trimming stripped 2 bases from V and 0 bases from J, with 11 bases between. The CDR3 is CASSYVSIRSYEQYF. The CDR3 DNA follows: TGTGCCAGCAGTTACGTTAGTATTCGCTCCTACGAGCAGTACTTC.

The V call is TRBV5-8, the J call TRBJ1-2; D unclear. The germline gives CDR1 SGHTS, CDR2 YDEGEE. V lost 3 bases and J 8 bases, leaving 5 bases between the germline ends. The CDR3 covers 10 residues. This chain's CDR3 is CASSSGGYTF. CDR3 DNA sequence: TGTGCCAGCAGCTCGGGAGGCTACACCTTC. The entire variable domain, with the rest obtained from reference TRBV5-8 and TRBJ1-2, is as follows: EAGVTQSPTHLIKTRGQQATLRCSPISGHTSVYWYQQALGLGLQFLLWYDEGEERNRGNFPPRFSGRQFPNYSSELNVNALELEDSALYLCASSSGGYTFGSGTRLTVV.

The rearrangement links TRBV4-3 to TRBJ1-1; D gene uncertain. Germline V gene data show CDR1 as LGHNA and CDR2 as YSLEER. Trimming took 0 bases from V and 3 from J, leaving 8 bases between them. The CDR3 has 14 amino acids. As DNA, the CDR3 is TGCGCCAGCAGCCAAGAGGTGAGATACACTGAAGCTTTCTTT. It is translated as CASSQEVRYTEAFF.

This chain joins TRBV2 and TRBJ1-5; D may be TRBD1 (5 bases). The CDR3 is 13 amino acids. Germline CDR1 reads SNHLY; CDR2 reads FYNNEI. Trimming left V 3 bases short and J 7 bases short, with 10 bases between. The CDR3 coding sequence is TGTGCCAGCAGTGAGCAGGGTGGGCAGCCCCAGCATTTT. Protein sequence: CASSEQGGQPQHF.

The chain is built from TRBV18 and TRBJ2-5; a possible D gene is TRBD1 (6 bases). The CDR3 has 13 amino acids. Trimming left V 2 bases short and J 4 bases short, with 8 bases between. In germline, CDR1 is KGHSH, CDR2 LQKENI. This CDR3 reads CASSPARGETQYF. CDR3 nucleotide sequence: TGTGCCAGCTCACCAGCCAGGGGAGAGACCCAGTACTTC.

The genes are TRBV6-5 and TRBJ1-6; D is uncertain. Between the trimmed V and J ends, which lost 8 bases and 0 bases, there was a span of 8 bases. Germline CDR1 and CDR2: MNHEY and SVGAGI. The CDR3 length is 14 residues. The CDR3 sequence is CASARSSYNSPLHF. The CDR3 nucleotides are TGTGCCAGCGCCCGCAGCTCCTATAATTCACCCCTCCACTTT.

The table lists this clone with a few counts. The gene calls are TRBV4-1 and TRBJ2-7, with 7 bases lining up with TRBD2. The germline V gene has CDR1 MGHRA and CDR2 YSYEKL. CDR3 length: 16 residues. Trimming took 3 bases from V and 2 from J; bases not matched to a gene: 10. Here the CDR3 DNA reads TGCGCCAGCAGCCAGGCGACAGCGGGGACCGCCTACGAGCAGTACTTC. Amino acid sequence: CASSQATAGTAYEQYF.

The CDR3 is CASSPTSSGGYEQYV. CDR3 sequence (DNA): TGTGCCAGCAGTCCGACCAGTAGCGGGGGCTACGAGCAGTACGTC. The chain employs TRBV28 and TRBJ2-7; 9 nucleotides align to TRBD2. CDR3 size: 15 residues. Germline V gene data show CDR1 as MDHEN and CDR2 as SYDVKM. The ends lost 5 bases at V and 3 bases at J; junction bases unmatched: 8.

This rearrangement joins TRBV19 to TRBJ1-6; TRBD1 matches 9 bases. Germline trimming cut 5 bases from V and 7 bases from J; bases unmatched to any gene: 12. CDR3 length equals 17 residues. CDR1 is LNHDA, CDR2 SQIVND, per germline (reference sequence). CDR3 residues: CASSLRLGTGRNSPLHF. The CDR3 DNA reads TGTGCCAGTAGTCTACGCCTAGGGACAGGGAGAAATTCACCCCTCCACTTT.

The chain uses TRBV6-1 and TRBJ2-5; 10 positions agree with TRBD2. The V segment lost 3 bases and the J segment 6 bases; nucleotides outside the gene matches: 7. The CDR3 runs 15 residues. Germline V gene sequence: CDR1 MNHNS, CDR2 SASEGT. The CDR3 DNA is TGTGCCAGCAGTGACCCGGGACTAGCGAGTCAGACCCAGTACTTC. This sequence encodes CASSDPGLASQTQYF.

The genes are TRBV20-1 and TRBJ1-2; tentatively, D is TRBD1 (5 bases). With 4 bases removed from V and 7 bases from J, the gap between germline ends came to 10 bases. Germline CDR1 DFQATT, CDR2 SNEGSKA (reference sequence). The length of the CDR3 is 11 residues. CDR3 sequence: CSATGSGGYTF. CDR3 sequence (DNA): TGCAGTGCTACAGGGTCGGGTGGCTACACCTTC.

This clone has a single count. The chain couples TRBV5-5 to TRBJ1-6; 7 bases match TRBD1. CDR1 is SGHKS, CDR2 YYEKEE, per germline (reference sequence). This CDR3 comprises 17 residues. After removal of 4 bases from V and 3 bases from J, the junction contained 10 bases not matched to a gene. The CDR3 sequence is CASSPIPRDSYNSPLHF. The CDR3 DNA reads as TGTGCCAGCAGCCCTATCCCCCGGGACAGCTATAATTCACCCCTCCACTTT.

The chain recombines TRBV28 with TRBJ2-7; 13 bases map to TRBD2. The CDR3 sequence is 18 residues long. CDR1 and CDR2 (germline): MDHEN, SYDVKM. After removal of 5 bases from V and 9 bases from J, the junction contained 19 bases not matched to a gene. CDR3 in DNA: TGTGCCAGCAGTCCCCACCCCGGGACTAGCGGGGCCCCCTGGGGGCAGTACGTC. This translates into CASSPHPGTSGAPWGQYV.

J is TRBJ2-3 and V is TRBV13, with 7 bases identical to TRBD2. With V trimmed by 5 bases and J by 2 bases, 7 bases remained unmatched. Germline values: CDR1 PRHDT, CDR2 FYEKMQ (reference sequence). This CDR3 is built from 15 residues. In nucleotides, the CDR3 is TGTGCCAGCAGCCCCCGGACTAGTCCCACAGATACGCAGTATTTT. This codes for CASSPRTSPTDTQYF.

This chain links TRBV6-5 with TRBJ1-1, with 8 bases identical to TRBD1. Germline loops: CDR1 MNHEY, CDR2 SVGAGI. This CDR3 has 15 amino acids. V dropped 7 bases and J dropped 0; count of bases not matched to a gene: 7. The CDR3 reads CASTYGQGVNTEAFF. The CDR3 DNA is TGTGCCAGCACCTATGGACAGGGAGTGAACACTGAAGCTTTCTTT.